This is a list of T cell receptor beta chains from one sample in a study of blood T cell repertoires in COVID-19. The method was immunoSEQ multiplex PCR; TCRdb's version includes in-frame clones alone and lacks a portion of them. The sample has some 270,000 clones, 75% to 90% seen once. Sequencing was done on a sample of PBMCs or T cells enriched from blood (not recorded which). Every receptor here comes from a woman in her 40s who had recovered from COVID-19. The CDR3 runs from the conserved cysteine through the conserved F or W. Fields, in order: D gene, V gene, J gene, clone size, CDR3 protein, CDR3 DNA. A D gene is named only where the DNA matches it firmly. Clone size is shown for a subset of rows, as once, few, many or a class of expanded clone.

D gene: -; V gene: TRBV4-3; J gene: TRBJ1-5; clone size: -; CDR3 protein: CASSQDYGPQHF; CDR3 DNA: TGCGCCAGCAGCCAAGATTACGGGCCCCAGCATTTT
D gene: -; V gene: TRBV7-9; J gene: TRBJ1-5; clone size: -; CDR3 protein: CAIRSFAGRYSNQPQHF; CDR3 DNA: TGTGCCATCCGTAGCTTTGCCGGCCGATATAGCAATCAGCCCCAGCATTTT
D gene: -; V gene: TRBV2; J gene: TRBJ2-1; clone size: -; CDR3 protein: CASKLGSSYNEQFF; CDR3 DNA: TGTGCCAGCAAACTCGGGAGCTCCTACAATGAGCAGTTCTTC
D gene: TRBD1; V gene: TRBV11-2; J gene: TRBJ2-7; clone size: -; CDR3 protein: CASSVIQGTDYEQYF; CDR3 DNA: TGTGCCAGCAGCGTCATCCAGGGGACAGACTACGAGCAGTACTTC
D gene: -; V gene: TRBV10-3; J gene: TRBJ1-5; clone size: -; CDR3 protein: CAISESGGQPQHF; CDR3 DNA: TGTGCCATCAGTGAGTCTGGTGGCCAGCCCCAGCATTTT
D gene: TRBD1; V gene: TRBV29-1; J gene: TRBJ2-7; clone size: -; CDR3 protein: CSVDFGQGGAYEQYF; CDR3 DNA: TGCAGCGTTGACTTTGGACAGGGGGGTGCCTACGAGCAGTACTTC
D gene: TRBD1; V gene: TRBV10-3; J gene: TRBJ2-7; clone size: once; CDR3 protein: CAISHTGGGYEQYF; CDR3 DNA: TGTGCCATCAGTCATACAGGGGGAGGCTACGAGCAGTACTTC
D gene: -; V gene: TRBV7-8; J gene: TRBJ2-5; clone size: -; CDR3 protein: CASSLFREHQETQYF; CDR3 DNA: TGTGCCAGCAGCTTATTCAGGGAACATCAAGAGACCCAGTACTTC
D gene: TRBD1; V gene: TRBV2; J gene: TRBJ1-3; clone size: -; CDR3 protein: CASSQLRGAGNTIYF; CDR3 DNA: TGTGCCAGCAGTCAACTCAGGGGGGCTGGAAACACCATATATTTT
D gene: TRBD1; V gene: TRBV5-5; J gene: TRBJ1-1; clone size: -; CDR3 protein: CASSLGGQFPNTEAFF; CDR3 DNA: TGTGCCAGCAGCTTGGGGGGACAGTTTCCTAACACTGAAGCTTTCTTT
D gene: TRBD2; V gene: TRBV4-2; J gene: TRBJ2-5; clone size: once; CDR3 protein: CASSPGTSGTETQYF; CDR3 DNA: TGTGCCAGCAGCCCCGGGACTAGCGGGACGGAGACCCAGTACTTC
D gene: TRBD1; V gene: TRBV12-3/TRBV12-4; J gene: TRBJ1-2; clone size: -; CDR3 protein: CASRGTGRYGYTF; CDR3 DNA: TGTGCCAGCAGGGGGACAGGGCGCTATGGCTACACCTTC
D gene: TRBD1; V gene: TRBV28; J gene: TRBJ2-2; clone size: -; CDR3 protein: CASSYSGQHRGELFF; CDR3 DNA: TGTGCCAGCAGTTATTCGGGACAGCACAGGGGGGAGCTGTTTTTT